Included here is one T cell receptor beta chain sequence, with context. No antigen is known for it. Base qualities are missing; no much larger clone stands one base away. The method behind the library was the immunoSEQ multiplex PCR assay. The multiplex PCR relied on a mix of 60 forward primers for TCR Vbeta segments and 13 reverse primers for TCR Jbeta segments. A multiplex PCR assay on genomic DNA amplified the CDR3 region of rearranged TCR beta genes. The amplified TCR beta libraries were sequenced on the Illumina HiSeq System as 87-base-pair reads. The original pipeline was this. Across the 500 to 700 repertoires, a later analysis counted roughly 84 million unique TCR beta chains, around 11 million of which were shared by at least two donors. To remove PCR and sequencing errors, raw reads were error-corrected and collapsed into unique sequences using a nearest-neighbor algorithm that merged closely related sequences. To assign V, D and J gene segments, CDR3 sequences were aligned to IMGT reference sequences. For a sequence to be retained, a match of at least six nucleotides to both a V gene segment and a J gene segment was required. Rearrangements were called productive when the CDR3 lacked stop codons and stayed in frame with V and J; all others were non-productive. Following IMGT convention, CDR3 was defined as the stretch from the second conserved V-encoded cysteine up to the conserved J-encoded phenylalanine. The earlier analysis of fewer than 700 of the donors excluded sequences that lacked an unambiguous match to a single V gene segment. An earlier analysis of roughly 590 of the donors called V segments functional above 56.7% productive rearrangements and segregating when the between-donor standard deviation exceeded 5%. A statistical classification framework was built to diagnose cytomegalovirus status from the catalog of TCR beta chain sequences. In a later analysis, TCR nucleotide sequences were compared against IMGT/GENE-DB human TR gene sequences so that V and J genes could be assigned. A later analysis assigned CDR3 sequences and most-parsimonious VDJ recombination scenarios with the TCRdist pipeline. In a later analysis, each TCR beta chain was defined by its CDR3 amino acid sequence together with its V-gene family, and reads without a unique V-gene family were excluded. As a way to deal with suspected cross-contamination and a sequencing artifact, a later analysis dropped 500 to 700 nucleotide sequences that were highly shared and had low generation probability. For each public chain, a later analysis derived a clonal expansion index from normalized ranks of inferred template counts within each repertoire. Generation probabilities in a later analysis came from a VDJ recombination model fitted to out-of-frame rearrangements, and those results were checked against IGoR. Hypergeometric tests were used in a later analysis to score TCR-TCR, TCR-HLA and TCR-CMV co-occurrence, with a repertoire-size bias correction applied to the TCR pairs. False discovery rates were estimated in a later analysis by permuting HLA or CMV assignments 20 times. A later analysis grouped co-occurring TCRs with DBSCAN, adding TCRdist sequence similarity when clustering within HLA-allele-positive subsets. Repertoires with fewer than 30,000 or more than 120,000 public chains, plus five repertoires with anomalous nucleotide sharing, were excluded from co-occurrence clustering. TCRdb obtained this table from immuneACCESS and retained in-frame rearrangements with V and J assigned. These tables miss some clones; where compared with another copy, unresolved V genes account for less than half of the shortfall, and the remainder is unexplained. V, J and clone size were drawn from that table, and D and trimming were deduced from the DNA. A total of tens of thousands of clones appear in this sample, 70% to 85% of them only once. The ten largest clones represent 2.5% to 3% of the sample.

The sample belongs to a study of cytomegalovirus exposure and HLA in healthy donors listed by TCRdb under 2017. For context, the study as a whole: An earlier analysis of approximately 640 of the donors reported approximately 270 Gb of sequence data and more than 90 million unique TCR beta sequences from 150 million to 200 million T cells. Approximately 300 gigabases of sequencing data and around 85 million unique TCR sequences made up an early release that covered several hundred HLA-typed donors. The genetic ancestry cluster associated with self-reported Caucasian donors included approximately 85% of the 300 to 450 genotyped donors. The study aimed to test whether signatures of past pathogen exposure could be identified by cataloging public T cell receptors. Using immunosequencing, the study profiled T cell repertoires from fewer than 700 subjects and related those repertoires to cytomegalovirus serostatus. Besides the first cohort of under 700 subjects, a separate validation cohort made up of 90 to 150 different subjects was used. To predict cytomegalovirus infection status, the study brought together high-throughput TCR immunosequencing, statistical association of individual TCRs with disease status, and machine learning. A later analysis re-examined previously published TCR beta repertoires from several hundred donors and added high-resolution HLA genotyping to investigate patterns of TCR occurrence. Rather than using new phenotypic data, the later analysis identified candidate immune exposures from TCR beta sequences and from how often those sequences occurred across donors. An earlier analysis of some 500 of the donors applied high-throughput TCR beta sequencing to assess whether each TCR beta V gene segment acted as functional or pseudogenic. Alongside the repertoire data, information on donor age, sex, ethnicity and CMV serostatus was compiled. A later genetic analysis used genome-wide SNP genotypes for 398 of the 666 donors, treating that subset as a discovery cohort. Every discovery cohort repertoire had been produced on one sequencing platform. Both class I and class II loci were covered by HLA typing, at four-digit resolution. The number of typed donors differed by locus: about 629-640 for A, B, C, DRB1 and DQB1; approximately 520 for DQA1; approximately 600 for DPA1; and 400 to 480 for DPB1. Because of strong linkage in the cohort, roughly five DR-DQ haplotypes were treated as single units for association and clustering. Across roughly 420 genotyped donors of the cohort, an average of about 250,000 unique TCR beta nucleotide sequences per donor were sequenced, and roughly 20% of those sequences were non-productive.

What the research found in general, with its limitations: In a later genetic analysis, a missense DCLRE1C variant was associated with V-gene and J-gene trimming of TCR beta chains, and the association was replicated in an independent cohort. It was suggested by the authors that the approach could potentially be generalized to other disease states and immunological phenotypes. The sequencing pipeline was judged likely to have produced a cluster of highly shared sequence variants as a technical artifact. Three of the identified cytomegalovirus-associated TCR beta chains were confirmed in vitro to be specific for cytomegalovirus antigens. Sequencing depth was assumed to be roughly uniform across donors in the presence/absence analyses, though that assumption may not hold. In a later analysis, TCR association rates were found to vary across HLA loci, with the most associated TCRs seen for DRB1 alleles and the fewest for HLA-C alleles. Because counts were too low, roughly 16 rarely observed V segments, including chromosome 9 orphons, were left out of the earlier analysis of 500 to 650 of the donors. According to a later analysis, most CMV-associated TCR beta chains appeared to be HLA-restricted, and the HLA associations seemed to be driven largely by CMV exposure. In a later analysis, HLA-associated TCR beta chains showed more clonal expansion and lower generation probabilities than non-associated chains that were equally common. While some public TCRs were present in many individuals, most TCR sequences turned up only very rarely across donors. The classifier was reported to diagnose cytomegalovirus status with high specificity and sensitivity in both the original cohort and the validation cohort. Correlated functional status among segregating V segments might reflect linkage disequilibrium, but an unknown experimental factor could not be ruled out. Assigning TCR associations to individual alleles was difficult when HLA alleles, especially DR and DQ, strongly co-occurred. In an earlier analysis of approximately 600 of the donors, most TCR beta V segments were observed in productive rearrangements about 87% or about 30% of the time, broadly matching IMGT annotations. A later analysis associated around 16,000 TCR beta sequences with specific HLA alleles at a false discovery rate of 0.05. A later genetic analysis reported fewer N-insertions in productive TCRs among donors in an Asian-associated ancestry cluster than the roughly 650-donor mean. For the cohort, immune exposure information was limited to CMV serostatus. The study listed approximately 160 TCR beta chains as associated with cytomegalovirus. In a later analysis, several top co-occurrence clusters were reported to appear linked to parvovirus B19, influenza, CMV and Epstein-Barr virus. In this cohort, only TCR beta chains were sequenced, and detectable features were limited by the absence of alpha or paired-chain data. A further reported finding was that TCR beta sequences accurately predicted the HLA-A and HLA-B alleles for most subjects in the first cohort. Because some donors lacked HLA typing at each locus, the association tests relied only on the typed subset.

The cohort was made up of 666 healthy bone marrow donors. All cohort members were sampled while nominally healthy, although unrecorded immune exposures were likely present. The donor was CMV seronegative and belonged to the group of 320 or so seronegative cohort members. A peripheral blood sample was collected from each donor, and TCR beta sequencing was performed on peripheral blood mononuclear cells. Genomic DNA extraction from the blood cell samples was performed with the Qiagen DNeasy Blood Extraction Kit. The source material was PBMCs. The origin of this receptor is a man over 45 in good health and CMV-seronegative.

CDR3 sequence: CASGPSTGSTDTQYF. Read as DNA, the sequence is TGTGCTAGTGGTCCCTCGACAGGATCCACAGATACGCAGTATTTT. Recombination connected TRBV12-5 to TRBJ2-3; the D region possibly corresponds to TRBD1 (6 bases align). CDR1 and CDR2, per the germline V gene, are LGHNT and FRNRAP. The CDR3 numbers 15 residues from cysteine through phenylalanine. The read is trimmed to its CDR3 DNA, 45 bases read in frame from base 1. V is pared back by 5 bases and J by 2 bases, with 14 bases lying between the germline termini.